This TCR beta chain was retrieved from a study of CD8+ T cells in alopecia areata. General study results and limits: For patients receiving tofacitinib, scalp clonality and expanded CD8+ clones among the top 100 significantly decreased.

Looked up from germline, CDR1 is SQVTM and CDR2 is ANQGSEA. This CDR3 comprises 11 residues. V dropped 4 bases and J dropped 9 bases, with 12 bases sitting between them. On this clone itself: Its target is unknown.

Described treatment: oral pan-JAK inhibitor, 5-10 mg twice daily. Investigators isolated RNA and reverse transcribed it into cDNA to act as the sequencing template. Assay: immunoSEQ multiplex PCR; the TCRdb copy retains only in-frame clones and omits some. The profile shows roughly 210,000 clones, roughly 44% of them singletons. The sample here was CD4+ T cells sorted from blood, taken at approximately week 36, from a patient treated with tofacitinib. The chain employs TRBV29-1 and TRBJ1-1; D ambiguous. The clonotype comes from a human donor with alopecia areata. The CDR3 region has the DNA TGCAGCGTTGTGTCGGCGGTAAAAGCTTTCTTT. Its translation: CSVVSAVKAFF.